These 20 T cell receptor beta chains came from one sample sequenced in a study of shared clonotypes between healthy human individuals. Profiled with immunoSEQ multiplex PCR; TCRdb holds only in-frame clones, not every one. The sample lists about 600,000 clones, 97% occurring once. Sequenced material: naive CD4+ T cells sorted from blood. This sample's subset: CD45RA+ positively selected. The receptor source for this set is a woman aged 25 to 39 in good health.

CDR3 DNA: TGTGCCAGCAGCAAAGGTAGAGATAACTATGGCTACACCTTC. Translation gives CASSKGRDNYGYTF. The chain couples TRBV21-1 to TRBJ1-2. TRBV21-1 is a pseudogene segment. The CDR3 loop spans 14 amino acids.

The sample holds one count of this clone. The chain employs TRBV15 and TRBJ1-2, with D possibly matching TRBD1 (6 bases). V lost 1 base, J lost 3 bases, and 15 bases lay in between. Germline CDR1 and CDR2: LNHNV and YYDKDF (reference sequence). This CDR3 has 16 amino acids. The CDR3 sequence: CATSRGDIGRDYGYTF. CDR3 in DNA: TGTGCCACCAGCAGAGGGGACATCGGTCGGGACTATGGCTACACCTTC.

The chain has TRBV2 and TRBJ2-3, with D possibly being TRBD2 (6 bases). Germline values: CDR1 SNHLY, CDR2 FYNNEI. The CDR3 runs 15 residues. The V end was cut by 5 bases, the J end by 2 bases, with 14 bases between. The CDR3 DNA sequence: TGTGCCAGCAGTTTGGGAGTAGCGGACACAGATACGCAGTATTTT. Amino acid sequence: CASSLGVADTDTQYF.

In DNA form, the CDR3 reads TGTGCCAGCAGCTTACAATCCAGCAACACTGAAGCTTTCTTT. As protein: CASSLQSSNTEAFF. This rearrangement joins TRBV7-2 to TRBJ1-1; D remains unclear. Germline values: CDR1 SGHTA, CDR2 FQGNSA. There are 14 residues in the CDR3. Trimming pared 2 bases from V and 2 bases from J, leaving 9 bases between.

The CDR3 DNA follows: TGTGCCAGCAGTTTATACAGGGTAAACACTGAAGCTTTCTTT. This encodes CASSLYRVNTEAFF. The rearrangement uses TRBV28 and TRBJ1-1; a possible D gene is TRBD1 (6 bases). The germline V and J ends were trimmed by 1 base and 2 bases, with 8 bases remaining between them. This CDR3 is 14 amino acids long. Germline CDR1 MDHEN, CDR2 SYDVKM.

The chain is built from TRBV15 and TRBJ2-7; D ambiguous. Trimming shortened V by 1 base and J by 4 bases, and 8 bases separated the two germline ends. In germline, CDR1 is LNHNV, CDR2 YYDKDF (reference sequence). This CDR3 is built from 13 residues. CDR3 sequence: CATSRARSYEQYF. CDR3 sequence (DNA): TGTGCCACCAGCAGAGCCAGGAGTTACGAGCAGTACTTC.

V is TRBV5-1 and J is TRBJ2-7; a possible D gene is TRBD2 (5 bases). The CDR3 sequence is 16 residues long. Germline loops: CDR1 SGHRS, CDR2 YFSETQ. Trimming took off 0 bases at V and 4 bases at J, with 17 bases between the two ends. CDR3 region: CASSLELGQRTYEQYF. The CDR3 region has the DNA TGCGCCAGCAGCTTGGAGTTGGGCCAGCGGACTTACGAGCAGTACTTC.

The chain uses TRBV6-5 and TRBJ2-7, with no clear D. CDR3 size: 13 residues. Germline V CDR1 and CDR2: MNHEY, SVGAGI. Trimming pared 4 bases from V and 5 bases from J, leaving 12 bases between. CDR3 protein: CASSSLYSHEQYF. Here the CDR3 DNA reads TGTGCCAGCAGTTCCCTCTACAGCCACGAGCAGTACTTC.

The genes are TRBV6-1 and TRBJ2-2, with 7 bases that match TRBD1. The CDR3 runs to 15 residues. V trimming: 1 base; J trimming: 5 bases; junction bases outside the gene matches: 4. The V gene's germline CDR1 is MNHNS and CDR2 SASEGT. CDR3 sequence reads: CASSEGWTGTGELFF. Written as DNA, the CDR3 is TGTGCCAGCAGTGAAGGATGGACAGGAACCGGGGAGCTGTTTTTT.

J is TRBJ1-5 and V is TRBV7-9, with TRBD1 matching over 7 bases. The CDR3 is 17 amino acids. Germline V CDR1 and CDR2: SEHNR, FQNEAQ (reference sequence). The J segment lost 7 bases and the V segment lost 5 bases, leaving 17 bases of the junction unmatched. This chain's CDR3 is CASSRFDQGVGGQPQHF. The CDR3 DNA follows: TGTGCCAGCAGCCGATTTGACCAGGGGGTGGGTGGACAGCCCCAGCATTTT.

The chain is built from TRBV5-4 and TRBJ2-5; D remains unclear. Germline CDR1 reads SGHNT; CDR2 reads YYREEE (reference sequence). The CDR3 is 13 amino acids. Trimming removed 4 bases at V and 4 bases at J, with 11 bases between. CDR3 nucleotide sequence: TGTGCCAGCAGCCAACCGGGCCGAGAGACCCAGTACTTC. Translation gives CASSQPGRETQYF.

The chain joins TRBV6-5 to TRBJ2-4; 8 bases are shared with TRBD2. Germline CDR1 is MNHEY and CDR2 is SVGAGI. This CDR3 comprises 12 residues. Trimming took 11 bases from V and 8 from J; bases not matched to a gene: 8. CDR3: CAAGGDGDIQYF. The CDR3 coding sequence is TGTGCCGCGGGGGGCGATGGGGACATTCAGTACTTC.

The J gene is TRBJ2-2, the V gene TRBV14, with a tentative D call TRBD2 (6 bases). Germline CDR1 and CDR2: SGHDN and FVKESK. The V end lost 5 bases, the J end lost 6 bases, and 16 bases lay between the germline ends. CDR3 length: 15 residues. CDR3 loop: CASSVMTSLPGELFF. CDR3 DNA: TGTGCCAGCAGCGTTATGACTAGTCTACCCGGGGAGCTGTTTTTT.

V and J are TRBV29-1 and TRBJ2-3; TRBD2 aligns across 9 bases. The CDR3 extends over 15 amino acids. From germline, CDR1 is SQVTM and CDR2 ANQGSEA. J lost 6 bases, V lost 7 bases, and 14 bases had no gene match. The CDR3 DNA follows: TGCAGCGCCACCCGCGTCGCGGGAGGGTCCGATACGCAGTATTTT. It yields the protein CSATRVAGGSDTQYF.

This rearrangement joins TRBV19 to TRBJ1-5; D possibly corresponds to TRBD1 (6 bases). The germline V and J ends were trimmed by 6 bases and 3 bases, with 12 bases remaining between them. This CDR3 comprises 14 residues. Germline assignment: CDR1 LNHDA and CDR2 SQIVND (reference sequence). The CDR3 sequence: CASSLRDTNQPQHF. CDR3 DNA sequence: TGTGCCAGTAGCCTGAGGGACACCAATCAGCCCCAGCATTTT.

The chain recombines TRBV6-4 with TRBJ2-7, with unresolved D. CDR1 and CDR2 (germline): MRHNA, SNTAGT. Trimming removed 5 bases from V and 7 bases from J, with 33 bases in between. This CDR3 is built from 19 residues. CDR3 in DNA: TGTGCCAGCAGTTCCGTGACGTTTCTCAAGGGCCAAAAAATCGGAGAGCAGTACTTC. Translated, it gives CASSSVTFLKGQKIGEQYF.

This chain uses TRBV28 with TRBJ2-5, with TRBD2 as a possible D gene (5 bases). CDR3 length: 13 amino acids. Germline CDR1 and CDR2: MDHEN and SYDVKM. Deletions cut 4 bases from V and 8 bases from J, with 14 bases between. The CDR3 bases are TGTGCCAGCAGTTGGGCGGCCGGGGTAACCCAGTACTTC. Its translation is CASSWAAGVTQYF. The complete variable domain, with remaining parts taken from reference TRBV28 and TRBJ2-5, reads DVKVTQSSRYLVKRTGEKVFLECVQDMDHENMFWYRQDPGLGLRLIYFSYDVKMKEKGDIPEGYSVSREKKERFSLILESASTNQTSMYLCASSWAAGVTQYFGPGTRLLVL.

The rearrangement links TRBV30 to TRBJ1-4; no clear D. V gave up 0 bases and J gave up 2 bases, with 10 bases separating them. Germline CDR1 reads GTSNPN; CDR2 reads SVGIG (reference sequence). The length of the CDR3 is 15 residues. The CDR3 DNA is TGTGCCTGGAGTGTAGGCTCGGGGACTAATGAAAAACTGTTTTTT. Its protein is CAWSVGSGTNEKLFF.

V usage is TRBV5-4 and J usage is TRBJ2-7; D is unresolved. In germline, CDR1 is SGHNT, CDR2 YYREEE (reference sequence). Trimming removed 3 bases from V and 2 bases from J, with 12 bases in between. The CDR3 sequence is 14 residues long. The CDR3 spells CASSSIGATYEQYF. The CDR3 nucleotides read TGTGCCAGCAGCTCTATAGGAGCAACCTACGAGCAGTACTTC.

The V gene is TRBV7-2, the J gene TRBJ2-7; possible D gene TRBD2, 6 bases. This CDR3 is 13 amino acids long. Germline loops: CDR1 SGHTA, CDR2 FQGNSA. V gave up 1 base and J gave up 3 bases, with 7 bases separating them. CDR3 region: CASSLGGGYEQYF. CDR3 DNA sequence: TGTGCCAGCAGCTTAGGGGGAGGCTACGAGCAGTACTTC.